This TCR beta chain was observed in a study of blood T cell repertoires in COVID-19. About the study: Donors in the United States, Italy and Spain gave samples during acute or convalescent COVID-19. The analysed material was cDNA or gDNA that came from T cells, B-cell-depleted T cells, or PBMCs.

Original data processing: Amplifying reference gene primers gave estimates of nucleated cell counts. Assay: immunoSEQ multiplex PCR; the TCRdb copy retains only in-frame clones and omits some. Clone size and the V and J calls come from that table; the DNA yielded D and trimming. Altogether about 150,000 clones are present, roughly 87% being singletons, with the ten largest covering 4% to 5%. Germline V CDR1 and CDR2: KGHSH, LQKENI. The CDR3 has 18 residues. V lost 3 bases, J lost 2 bases, and 14 bases stayed unmatched. Sample: peripheral blood. The chain employs TRBV18 and TRBJ2-5; 8 nucleotides line up with TRBD2. The TCR originated in a woman aged 55-69 years with active or convalescent COVID-19. CDR3 loop: CASSPSSGGSGIQETQYF. The CDR3 DNA reads as TGTGCCAGCTCACCCTCGAGTGGGGGTAGCGGGATACAAGAGACCCAGTACTTC.